The 25 T cell receptor beta chains below all came from one sample that was sequenced in a study of long-term antiretroviral therapy in people with HIV. They ran version v3.0 of the immunoSEQ assay at survey level. Libraries were prepared by immunoSEQ multiplex PCR; TCRdb keeps only in-frame clonotypes and omits some of them. This table has about 15,000 clones, approximately 86% appearing once. The source material was unsorted PBMCs, sampled 2.3 to 2.4 years before starting antiretroviral therapy. The receptors shown here come from a woman in her twenties or thirties with HIV.

A single count supports this clone. The chain is built from TRBV6-5 and TRBJ2-2, with D maybe TRBD1 (6 bases). V dropped 2 bases and J dropped 5 bases, with 9 bases sitting between them. CDR3 length: 14 amino acids. CDR1 and CDR2 (germline): MNHEY, SVGAGI. The CDR3 sequence is CASSYAGATGELFF. The CDR3 bases are TGTGCCAGCAGTTACGCAGGGGCGACCGGGGAGCTGTTTTTT.

This rearrangement joins TRBV2 to TRBJ1-3; no clear D gene. The CDR3 is made up of 14 amino acids. V was pared by 6 bases and J by 0 bases, with 9 bases between. Germline CDR1 SNHLY, CDR2 FYNNEI. CDR3 region: CASREQSSGNTIYF. CDR3 nucleotide sequence: TGTGCCAGCAGAGAACAGAGCTCTGGAAACACCATATATTTT. The complete variable domain, with remaining parts taken from reference TRBV2 and TRBJ1-3, reads EPEVTQTPSHQVTQMGQEVILRCVPISNHLYFYWYRQILGQKVEFLVSFYNNEISEKSEIFDDQFSVERPDGSNFTLKIRSTKLEDSAMYFCASREQSSGNTIYFGEGSWLTVV.

V is TRBV19 and J is TRBJ1-1, with a tentative D call TRBD1 (6 bases). Between the trimmed V and J ends, which lost 6 bases and 2 bases, there was a span of 19 bases. Germline V lookup: CDR1 LNHDA, CDR2 SQIVND (reference sequence). This CDR3 region has 16 residues. CDR3 coding DNA: TGTGCCAGTAGCCCACTGTTGGGGGCTGGAAACACTGAAGCTTTCTTT. Protein: CASSPLLGAGNTEAFF. The full variable domain, with the rest looked up from reference TRBV19 and TRBJ1-1, is DGGITQSPKYLFRKEGQNVTLSCEQNLNHDAMYWYRQDPGQGLRLIYYSQIVNDFQKGDIAEGYSVSREKKESFPLTVTSAQKNPTAFYLCASSPLLGAGNTEAFFGQGTRLTVV.

V gene TRBV4-3 combines with J gene TRBJ1-2, with a possible D match to TRBD1 (6 bases). V was shortened by 1 base and J by 2 bases, with 14 bases between the two germline ends. The CDR3 length is 16 residues. The germline gives CDR1 LGHNA, CDR2 YSLEER. CDR3 amino acids: CASSQADRSINYGYTF. CDR3 bases: TGCGCCAGCAGCCAAGCGGACAGATCAATCAACTATGGCTACACCTTC.

This chain uses TRBV14 with TRBJ1-2; D perhaps matches TRBD1 (6 bases). The CDR3 runs to 13 residues. V lost 4 bases and J lost 5, with 11 bases in between. The V gene's germline CDR1 is SGHDN and CDR2 FVKESK. The CDR3 loop reads CASSPQGSYGYTF. The CDR3 coding sequence is TGTGCCAGCAGCCCGCAGGGGAGTTATGGCTACACCTTC.

This rearrangement joins TRBV4-1 to TRBJ2-1; no definite D call. Trimming left V 1 base short and J 0 bases short, with 7 bases between. The CDR3 loop spans 15 amino acids. CDR1 is MGHRA, CDR2 YSYEKL, per germline. CDR3 protein: CASSQGLSSYNEQFF. Written as DNA, the CDR3 is TGCGCCAGCAGCCAAGGACTGAGCTCCTACAATGAGCAGTTCTTC.

This rearrangement joins TRBV7-9 to TRBJ2-2, with TRBD1 matching over 8 bases. This CDR3 has 15 residues. J was trimmed by 1 base and V by 7 bases; bases with no gene match: 5. Germline values: CDR1 SEHNR, CDR2 FQNEAQ (reference sequence). Here the CDR3 reads CASNIGQGNTGELFF. The CDR3, as DNA: TGTGCCAGCAACATAGGACAGGGGAACACCGGGGAGCTGTTTTTT.

The rearrangement links TRBV10-3 to TRBJ1-5, with TRBD1 matching over 9 bases. There are 13 residues in the CDR3. Germline V gene sequence: CDR1 ENHRY, CDR2 SYGVKD. V lost 11 bases, J lost 5 bases, and 7 bases stayed unmatched. CDR3: CAAGQGNDQPQHF. As DNA, the CDR3 is TGTGCCGCAGGACAGGGGAATGATCAGCCCCAGCATTTT.

The chain couples TRBV9 to TRBJ2-1; TRBD2 matches at 7 bases. CDR3 length: 14 residues. J was trimmed by 8 bases and V by 4 bases; bases with no gene match: 9. Looked up from germline, CDR1 is SGDLS and CDR2 is YYNGEE. CDR3 in amino acids: CASSTNPLAHEQFF. The CDR3 coding sequence is TGTGCCAGCAGCACCAACCCACTAGCGCATGAGCAGTTCTTC.

V gene TRBV25-1 combines with J gene TRBJ1-4; D is unresolved. Germline CDR1 is MGHDK and CDR2 is SYGVNS. The V and J ends lost 8 bases and 7 bases respectively, with 20 bases between them. This CDR3 is 15 amino acids long. For the CDR3, the DNA is TGTGCCAGCCACTCTATGTCCGCCGGCGCTGAAAAACTGTTTTTT. It encodes CASHSMSAGAEKLFF.

The J gene is TRBJ2-5, the V gene TRBV9, with D possibly matching TRBD1 (6 bases). V lost 0 bases to trimming and J lost 5 bases, with 20 bases between them. CDR3 length equals 17 residues. Germline V gene lookup returns CDR1 SGDLS and CDR2 YYNGEE. The DNA for the CDR3 is TGTGCCAGCAGCGTAGGGTACGGGACAACTTTGGGGGAGACCCAGTACTTC. Translated, it gives CASSVGYGTTLGETQYF.

The chain couples TRBV10-3 to TRBJ2-7; D may be TRBD1 or TRBD2 (5 bases each). CDR3 length: 13 residues. Germline loops: CDR1 ENHRY, CDR2 SYGVKD. V lost 4 bases and J 6 bases, leaving 13 bases between the germline ends. CDR3 residues: CAISARGVVEQYF. In nucleotides, the CDR3 is TGTGCCATCAGTGCGAGAGGGGTGGTCGAGCAGTACTTC.

The genes are TRBV19 and TRBJ2-3; unclear D gene. Germline V gives CDR1 LNHDA, CDR2 SQIVND (reference sequence). This CDR3 comprises 16 residues. Trimming removed 5 bases at V and 0 bases at J, with 15 bases between. CDR3 DNA: TGTGCCAGTAGTCCCGCCTGGGGTAAGAGCACAGATACGCAGTATTTT. As protein: CASSPAWGKSTDTQYF.

This chain connects TRBV6-5 to TRBJ1-3; D unresolved. Between the trimmed V and J ends, which lost 5 bases and 2 bases, there was a span of 7 bases. Germline values: CDR1 MNHEY, CDR2 SVGAGI. This CDR3 spans 13 amino acids. CDR3 coding DNA: TGTGCCAGCAGTCGAGGGCCTGGAAACACCATATATTTT. It codes for CASSRGPGNTIYF.

This chain connects TRBV29-1 to TRBJ2-2, with 10 bases fitting TRBD1. Trimming cost V 6 bases and J 6 bases; bases outside gene matches: 4. The CDR3 is 13 amino acids. CDR1 SQVTM and CDR2 ANQGSEA come from the germline V gene. As DNA, the CDR3 is TGCAGCGTCGACAGGGGGCTGGCCGGGGAGCTGTTTTTT. As protein: CSVDRGLAGELFF.

The CDR3: CASSPTITREVEQYF. The CDR3 region has the DNA TGTGCCAGCAGCCCGACGATAACCCGGGAGGTAGAGCAGTACTTC. This chain links TRBV7-2 with TRBJ2-7, with TRBD2 matching over 7 bases. Germline values: CDR1 SGHTA, CDR2 FQGNSA. The V gene end was trimmed by 5 bases and the J gene end by 7 bases; junction bases not matched to a gene: 14. CDR3 size: 15 residues.

The V gene is TRBV5-6, the J gene TRBJ1-2, with 7 bases identical to TRBD1. CDR3 length: 15 amino acids. The V segment lost 2 bases and the J segment 5 bases; nucleotides outside the gene matches: 9. The germline CDR1 and CDR2 sequences are SGHDT and YYEEEE. CDR3 loop: CASSFSDRPGYGYTF. The CDR3 nucleotides read TGTGCCAGCAGCTTCTCGGACAGGCCGGGGTATGGCTACACCTTC.

The chain has TRBV14 and TRBJ1-2; 11 nucleotides match TRBD1. CDR3 length equals 17 residues. The germline V gene has CDR1 SGHDN and CDR2 FVKESK. Losses at the gene ends were 1 base for V and 4 bases for J; bases not matched to a gene: 8. CDR3 protein: CASSQGTGGSPFYGYTF. In DNA form, the CDR3 reads TGTGCCAGCAGCCAAGGGACAGGGGGCTCCCCCTTCTATGGCTACACCTTC.

The chain carries TRBV5-4 and TRBJ1-1, with D possibly being TRBD1 (5 bases). The V end lost 0 bases, the J end lost 12 bases, and 12 bases lay between the germline ends. Germline values: CDR1 SGHNT, CDR2 YYREEE (reference sequence). CDR3 length: 12 residues. CDR3 nucleotide sequence: TGTGCCAGCAGCTTGGGCAGATTGGGACCTTTCTTT. Its protein is CASSLGRLGPFF. The full variable domain, its missing parts supplied by reference TRBV5-4 and TRBJ1-1, is ETGVTQSPTHLIKTRGQQVTLRCSSQSGHNTVSWYQQALGQGPQFIFQYYREEENGRGNFPPRFSGLQFPNYSSELNVNALELDDSALYLCASSLGRLGPFFGQGTRLTVV.

The chain carries TRBV6-6 and TRBJ1-2; TRBD1 might be the D (6 bases). The CDR3 is made up of 15 amino acids. The germline gives CDR1 MNHNY, CDR2 SVGAGI (reference sequence). V lost 5 bases, J lost 1 base, and 14 bases lay in between. CDR3 sequence: CASSDGGRNNYGYTF. As DNA, the CDR3 is TGTGCCAGCAGTGACGGGGGGCGAAATAACTATGGCTACACCTTC.

The chain has TRBV15 and TRBJ1-1, with D tentatively TRBD1 (6 bases). The CDR3 covers 12 residues. Germline loops: CDR1 LNHNV, CDR2 YYDKDF (reference sequence). V lost 2 bases to trimming and J lost 5 bases, with 6 bases between them. The CDR3 loop reads CATSRQGTEAFF. CDR3 DNA sequence: TGTGCCACCAGCAGACAGGGGACTGAAGCTTTCTTT. Together with reference TRBV15 and TRBJ1-1, the CDR3 gives the full variable domain: DAMVIQNPRYQVTQFGKPVTLSCSQTLNHNVMYWYQQKSSQAPKLLFHYYDKDFNNEADTPDNFQSRRPNTSFCFLDIRSPGLGDTAMYLCATSRQGTEAFFGQGTRLTVV.

By its share, this clone is medium-sized. The chain is built from TRBV7-9 and TRBJ2-7; no clear D. Germline CDR1 reads SEHNR; CDR2 reads FQNEAQ (reference sequence). The CDR3 consists of 15 residues. V lost 2 bases, J lost 1 base, and 12 bases lay in between. The CDR3 protein is CASSLFPGPSYEQYF. For the CDR3, the DNA is TGTGCCAGCAGCTTATTCCCCGGCCCTTCCTACGAGCAGTACTTC.

The rearrangement links TRBV1 to TRBJ2-3; the DNA was not compared with TRBD2, the D call given in the table. TRBV1 is tagged as a pseudogene. The CDR3 is made up of 18 amino acids. CDR3: CTSSPPAGGHSSTDTQYF. The CDR3 nucleotides read TGCACCAGCAGCCCCCCGGCGGGGGGACACTCTAGCACAGATACGCAGTATTTT.

This clone was picked up one time. Mismatch with germline at one junction end may stem from a read error. The CDR3: CASREGRGNTEAFF. CDR3 nucleotide sequence: TGTGCCAGCAGGGAAGGACGGGGGAACACTGAAGCTTTCTTT. The chain recombines TRBV2 with TRBJ1-1; D ambiguous. Germline loops: CDR1 SNHLY, CDR2 FYNNEI. The CDR3 contains 14 residues.

The chain carries TRBV7-9 and TRBJ2-7; the D gene is possibly TRBD2 (7 bases). Germline V gene sequence: CDR1 SEHNR, CDR2 FQNEAQ (reference sequence). Trimming pared 4 bases from V and 7 bases from J, leaving 23 bases between. The CDR3 is 16 amino acids. DNA for the CDR3: TGTGCCAGCAGCTGGGGAGGGGGGTACTCAGGCAGGGAGCAGTACTTC. Translation: CASSWGGGYSGREQYF.